This TCR beta chain comes out of a study of blood T cells in healthy people across ages. This clonotype was seen a few times. CDR1 and CDR2 from the germline V gene are SQVTM and ANQGSEA. V was pared by 4 bases and J by 5 bases, with 17 bases between. This CDR3 is 14 amino acids long. The second PCR ran about 7 to 12 cycles with a sample-barcoded 5' primer and J-beta primers. TCRdb recomputed calls from the 5' RACE reads with MiXCR, one row per CDR3 protein. The sample includes 1.5 million to 2 million distinct CDR3 sequences, under 30% seen only once; the top ten take 7.7%. Sequencing was done on a sample of blood. This clonotype was sampled from a woman aged 25 to 39 in good health. The gene calls are TRBV29-1 and TRBJ1-2, with a possible D match to TRBD1 (5 bases). In DNA, the CDR3 is TGCAGCGTTGCGGTACCGGACATTGGGTATGGCTACACCTTC. Translated: CSVAVPDIGYGYTF.